One and the same sample provided the 15 T cell receptor beta chains below, sequenced in a study of Tregs in tolerant kidney transplant recipients. TCRdb keeps only in-frame clones here, not all; method: immunoSEQ multiplex PCR. The table includes roughly 250,000 clones, around 82% detected once. Sequencing used CD4+ T cells from blood. These receptors were obtained from a human donor in good health.

This chain uses TRBV5-6 with TRBJ2-3; no firm D call. Trimming cost V 1 base and J 2 bases, with 11 bases left between them. The V gene's germline CDR1 is SGHDT and CDR2 YYEEEE. The CDR3 sequence is 15 residues long. The CDR3 loop is CASSLTGGPTDTQYF. The CDR3 DNA reads TGTGCCAGCAGCTTGACGGGCGGACCCACAGATACGCAGTATTTT.

The V call is TRBV4-2, the J call TRBJ1-5; weak D call: TRBD1 (6 bases). Germline-derived CDR1 and CDR2 are LGHNA and YNFKEQ. The CDR3 has 16 residues. Trimming took 1 base from V and 6 from J, leaving 16 bases between them. This chain's CDR3 is CASSQARQGLSQPQHF. As DNA, the CDR3 is TGTGCCAGCAGCCAAGCTCGGCAGGGGCTCAGTCAGCCCCAGCATTTT.

V usage is TRBV5-1 and J usage is TRBJ2-2; 12 bases align to TRBD2. The CDR3 runs 18 residues. Trimming cost V 1 base and J 4 bases; bases outside gene matches: 8. Germline V gene lookup returns CDR1 SGHRS and CDR2 YFSETQ. CDR3 region: CASSLPRLAGEPTGELFF. In DNA form, the CDR3 reads TGCGCCAGCAGCTTGCCTCGACTAGCGGGGGAGCCCACCGGGGAGCTGTTTTTT.

This chain joins TRBV19 and TRBJ1-6, with a possible D match to TRBD1 (6 bases). Germline-derived CDR1 and CDR2 are LNHDA and SQIVND (reference sequence). The CDR3 covers 15 residues. The V gene lost 9 bases and the J gene lost 10 bases, with 22 bases spanning the gap. CDR3 loop: CASGDVGGSDSPLHF. The CDR3 bases are TGTGCCAGCGGGGACGTAGGGGGATCGGACTCACCCCTCCACTTT.

This chain links TRBV7-9 with TRBJ2-7; D could derive from TRBD1 or TRBD2 (5 bases each). Germline loops: CDR1 SEHNR, CDR2 FQNEAQ (reference sequence). This CDR3 contains 14 residues. V lost 2 bases and J lost 5, with 13 bases in between. CDR3 residues: CASSLSNRRHEQYF. The CDR3, as DNA: TGTGCCAGCAGCTTAAGTAACAGGAGGCACGAGCAGTACTTC.

J is TRBJ2-3 and V is TRBV2; 7 nucleotides agree with TRBD2. Looked up from germline, CDR1 is SNHLY and CDR2 is FYNNEI. V lost 6 bases, J lost 6 bases, and 15 bases stayed unmatched. The CDR3 sequence is 16 residues long. Here the CDR3 DNA reads TGTGCCAGCAGCGTCCCCTTAGCGGGTAGCAGGGATACGCAGTATTTT. Translating gives CASSVPLAGSRDTQYF.

A note on this clone: A junction boundary mismatches the germline segment, possibly from a read error. The chain uses TRBV7-8 and TRBJ1-3; D ambiguous. The germline V gene has CDR1 SGHVS and CDR2 FQNEAQ. The CDR3 is 14 amino acids. CDR3 bases: TGTGCCAGCAGCTTAGGATCCCCCGGAACCACCATATATTTT. Its protein is CASSLGSPGTTIYF.

The chain couples TRBV30 to TRBJ2-1, with D tentatively TRBD1 (5 bases). CDR1 and CDR2 from the germline V gene are GTSNPN and SVGIG (reference sequence). Trimming cost V 1 base and J 6 bases, with 10 bases left between them. The CDR3 has 13 residues. CDR3 region: CAWSGPGSNEQFF. The CDR3 coding sequence is TGTGCCTGGAGTGGCCCAGGGTCCAATGAGCAGTTCTTC.

CDR3: CASRRPGQGALEAFF. The CDR3 nucleotides read TGTGCCAGCAGACGACCGGGACAGGGGGCATTGGAAGCTTTCTTT. The genes are TRBV6-5 and TRBJ1-1, with TRBD1 identical over 12 bases. The CDR3 is 15 amino acids. The V gene's germline CDR1 is MNHEY and CDR2 SVGAGI. With V trimmed by 6 bases and J by 8 bases, 10 bases remained unmatched.

The chain employs TRBV19 and TRBJ2-5; 8 positions match TRBD1. V gave up 5 bases and J gave up 5 bases; unmatched junction bases: 7. Germline V gives CDR1 LNHDA, CDR2 SQIVND (reference sequence). The CDR3 extends over 14 amino acids. CDR3 DNA sequence: TGTGCCAGTAGTCCCGGACAGGGTCGGGAGACCCAGTACTTC. The encoded protein is CASSPGQGRETQYF.

The chain recombines TRBV19 with TRBJ1-2, with 7 bases matching TRBD1. V lost 6 bases to trimming and J lost 2 bases; unmatched junction nucleotides: 12. The length of the CDR3 is 16 residues. The germline CDR1 and CDR2 sequences are LNHDA and SQIVND (reference sequence). The CDR3: CASSLNHGQANYGYTF. The CDR3 region has the DNA TGTGCCAGTAGCCTCAACCACGGACAGGCGAACTATGGCTACACCTTC.

The chain recombines TRBV6-1 with TRBJ2-3, with TRBD1 identical over 7 bases. V shed 7 bases, J shed 0 bases, and the junction held 4 bases outside the gene matches. From germline, CDR1 is MNHNS and CDR2 SASEGT. The length of the CDR3 is 14 residues. CDR3 nucleotide sequence: TGTGCCAGCAAGGACAGGAGAAGCACAGATACGCAGTATTTT. It yields the protein CASKDRRSTDTQYF.

The V gene is TRBV29-1, the J gene TRBJ2-3; the D call may be TRBD1 or TRBD2 (5 bases each). The germline CDR1 and CDR2 sequences are SQVTM and ANQGSEA. This CDR3 is 16 amino acids long. V was shortened by 3 bases and J by 1 base, with 17 bases between the two germline ends. CDR3 sequence: CSVEGLGGKGTDTQYF. Here the CDR3 DNA reads TGCAGCGTTGAGGGTCTTGGGGGAAAGGGCACAGATACGCAGTATTTT.

The chain links TRBV4-1 to TRBJ1-1; the D is unclear. The germline CDR1 and CDR2 sequences are MGHRA and YSYEKL. V lost 5 bases and J lost 4, with 14 bases in between. The CDR3 contains 14 residues. The CDR3 loop reads CASSSLDGSTEAFF. CDR3 DNA: TGCGCCAGCAGCTCCCTGGACGGGAGCACTGAAGCTTTCTTT.

CDR3 amino acids: CASSRTDTQYF. The CDR3 DNA sequence: TGCGCCAGCAGCCGCACAGATACGCAGTATTTT. The chain uses TRBV4-1 and TRBJ2-3; D gene uncertain. V lost 4 bases and J 1 base, leaving 0 bases between the germline ends. The CDR3 length is 11 residues. CDR1 is MGHRA and CDR2 is YSYEKL in the germline V gene.